This TCR beta chain was profiled in a study of blood T cell repertoires in COVID-19. For the study at large: The analysed material was cDNA or gDNA that came from T cells, B-cell-depleted T cells, or PBMCs.

Original analysis: By means of reference gene primer amplification, nucleated cell counts were estimated. The data were produced by immunoSEQ multiplex PCR, yet TCRdb's version contains in-frame clones alone and is incomplete. From that table come the V and J calls and clone size; the DNA was used to work out D and trimming. Seen here are 200,000 to 250,000 clones, about 85% observed once, and the top ten hold roughly 12%. V lost 1 base, J lost 0 bases, and 11 bases stayed unmatched. This CDR3 spans 18 amino acids. Germline V gene lookup returns CDR1 LGHNA and CDR2 YSLEER. Sequenced: peripheral blood. The V gene is TRBV4-3, the J gene TRBJ2-7; 8 bases agree with TRBD2. This receptor was identified in a woman between 18 and 29 years old who had recovered from COVID-19. This CDR3 is CASSQVGVSGESSYEQYF. DNA of the CDR3: TGCGCCAGCAGCCAAGTAGGGGTTAGCGGGGAGAGCTCCTACGAGCAGTACTTC.